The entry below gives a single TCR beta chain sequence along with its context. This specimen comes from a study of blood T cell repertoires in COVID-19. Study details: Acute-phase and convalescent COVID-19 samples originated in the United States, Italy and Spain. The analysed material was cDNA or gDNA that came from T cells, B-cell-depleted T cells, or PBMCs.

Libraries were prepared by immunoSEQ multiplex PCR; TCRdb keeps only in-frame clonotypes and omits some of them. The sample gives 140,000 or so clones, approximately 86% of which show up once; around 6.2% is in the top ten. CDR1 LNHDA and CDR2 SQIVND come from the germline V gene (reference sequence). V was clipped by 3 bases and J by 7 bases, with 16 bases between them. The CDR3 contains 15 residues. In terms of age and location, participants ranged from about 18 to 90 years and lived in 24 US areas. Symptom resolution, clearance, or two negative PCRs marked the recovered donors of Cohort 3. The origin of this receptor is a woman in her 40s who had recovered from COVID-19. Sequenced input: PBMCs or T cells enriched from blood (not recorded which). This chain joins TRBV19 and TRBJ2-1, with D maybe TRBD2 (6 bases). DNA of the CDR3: TGTGCCAGTAGTATCGGGGCCGGGAGTGGGAATGAGCAGTTCTTC. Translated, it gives CASSIGAGSGNEQFF.